Listed here are 9 T cell receptor beta chains from one sample, sequenced in a study of beta chain bispecific antibodies for T cell cancers (dated by TCRdb to the early 2020s). Their target antigens are unknown. T cells were expanded from blood mononuclear cells with anti-CD3 antibody OKT3 or CD3/CD28 Dynabeads for roughly 3 days. The library was built by means of 5' RACE. TCRdb reprocessed the public reads (quality trimming at Q25 with fastp, clone calling with MiXCR) and kept in-frame beta chains. A single entry per CDR3 protein holds the most common genes and DNA from its merged rows. Across this sample there are 21,000 or so distinct CDR3 sequences, with approximately 2.6% seen only once. The top ten constitute more than 30% of the sample. What the study reported, not specific to this receptor: Each sequenced sample mixed leukemia cell line cells with normal T cells, and most targeted TRBV signal came from the leukemia cells rather than normal T cells.

The sample comprised healthy donor T cells cultured with leukemia cells. These receptors were obtained from a human donor in good health. Some clones in this sample may be carry-over from other donors' samples.

This clonotype was detected only a few times. This rearrangement joins TRBV5-6 to TRBJ1-1; tentatively, D is TRBD1 (6 bases). Deletions cut 4 bases from V and 3 bases from J, with 19 bases between. This CDR3 has 16 residues. CDR1 is SGHDT, CDR2 YYEEEE, per germline. The CDR3 spells CASSPRGGERDTEAFF. The CDR3 DNA is TGTGCCAGCAGCCCAAGGGGGGGCGAACGGGACACTGAAGCTTTCTTT.

This clonotype appeared many times. V is TRBV5-1 and J is TRBJ1-4; D not certain. Trimming took off 0 bases at V and 0 bases at J, with 12 bases between the two ends. Germline V gene data show CDR1 as SGHRS and CDR2 as YFSETQ. CDR3 length: 17 residues. For the CDR3, the DNA is TGCGCCAGCAGCTTGGACGGGCTGTTTGCAACTAATGAAAAACTGTTTTTT. Amino acid sequence: CASSLDGLFATNEKLFF. Drawing the rest from reference TRBV5-1 and TRBJ1-4, the complete variable domain is KAGVTQTPRYLIKTRGQQVTLSCSPISGHRSVSWYQQTPGQGLQFLFEYFSETQRNKGNFPGRFSGRQFSNSRSEMNVSTLELGDSALYLCASSLDGLFATNEKLFFGSGTQLSVL.

This clonotype appeared many times. J is TRBJ2-1 and V is TRBV6-5; the D gene is possibly TRBD1 (7 bases). The CDR3 has 19 amino acids. Germline CDR1 MNHEY, CDR2 SVGAGI. Trimming removed 4 bases at V and 9 bases at J, with 31 bases between. CDR3 bases: TGTGCCAGCAGTTCCAAGAGGGAGGACACAGACAGGGAGGAGGTTGAGCAGTTCTTC. It translates to CASSSKREDTDREEVEQFF.

In its sample, this clonotype was seen a few times. The rearrangement links TRBV5-1 to TRBJ1-2, with 8 positions matching TRBD1. CDR3 length: 13 amino acids. The V gene end was trimmed by 6 bases and the J gene end by 4 bases; junction bases not matched to a gene: 5. Germline assignment: CDR1 SGHRS and CDR2 YFSETQ. CDR3 sequence: CASTDTGGYGYTF. As DNA, the CDR3 is TGCGCCAGCACCGACACAGGGGGCTATGGCTACACCTTC. The full variable domain, in which reference TRBV5-1 and TRBJ1-2 provide the parts outside the CDR3, is KAGVTQTPRYLIKTRGQQVTLSCSPISGHRSVSWYQQTPGQGLQFLFEYFSETQRNKGNFPGRFSGRQFSNSRSEMNVSTLELGDSALYLCASTDTGGYGYTFGSGTRLTVV.

In its sample, this clonotype was seen many times. The genes are TRBV20-1 and TRBJ2-2; 10 bases are a match to TRBD2. The CDR3 runs 17 residues. The V gene's germline CDR1 is DFQATT and CDR2 SNEGSKA (reference sequence). V trimming: 2 bases; J trimming: 1 base; junction bases outside the gene matches: 7. CDR3 in amino acids: CSARPTGLAENTGELFF. The CDR3 nucleotides read TGCAGTGCTAGACCTACCGGACTAGCGGAGAACACCGGGGAGCTGTTTTTT.

This clonotype qualifies as medium-sized. V usage is TRBV7-8 and J usage is TRBJ2-7; D gene ambiguous. V gave up 5 bases and J gave up 1 base, with 6 bases separating them. The germline V gene encodes CDR1 SGHVS and CDR2 FQNEAQ. The CDR3 is 12 residues long. The CDR3 region is CASSPESYEQYF. DNA of the CDR3: TGTGCCAGCAGCCCTGAGTCCTACGAGCAGTACTTC.

This chain uses TRBV29-1 with TRBJ1-2; 7 positions match TRBD1. V shed 1 base and J 6 bases; nucleotides not matched to a gene: 5. This CDR3 spans 13 amino acids. Germline-derived CDR1 and CDR2 are SQVTM and ANQGSEA. As DNA, the CDR3 is TGCAGCGTTGAAGCAGGGGGGGTCCATGGCTACACCTTC. Residues: CSVEAGGVHGYTF.

This clonotype was recorded at least ten times. Here the CDR3 DNA reads TGTGCCAGCAGCGCGGCGGGACTAGCGGGGGGGCCAAGCACAGATACGCAGTATTTT. This encodes CASSAAGLAGGPSTDTQYF. The genes are TRBV7-2 and TRBJ2-3; 16 positions agree with TRBD2. This CDR3 has 19 amino acids. The germline CDR1 and CDR2 sequences are SGHTA and FQGNSA. After removal of 5 bases from V and 0 bases from J, the junction contained 8 bases not matched to a gene. Supplemented by reference TRBV7-2 and TRBJ2-3, the full variable domain reads GAGVSQSPSNKVTEKGKDVELRCDPISGHTALYWYRQSLGQGLEFLIYFQGNSAPDKSGLPSDRFSAERTGGSVSTLTIQRTQQEDSAVYLCASSAAGLAGGPSTDTQYFGPGTRLTVL.

This clonotype was detected ten times or more. The V gene is TRBV5-1, the J gene TRBJ2-5, with D perhaps matching TRBD1 (7 bases). CDR1 is SGHRS and CDR2 is YFSETQ in the germline V gene. Trimming stripped 2 bases from V and 5 bases from J, with 10 bases between. This CDR3 has 13 residues. Here the CDR3 reads CASSFAGQETQYF. The CDR3 DNA reads TGCGCCAGCAGCTTTGCGGGACAGGAGACCCAGTACTTC. Full variable domain (outside the CDR3, taken from reference TRBV5-1 and TRBJ2-5): KAGVTQTPRYLIKTRGQQVTLSCSPISGHRSVSWYQQTPGQGLQFLFEYFSETQRNKGNFPGRFSGRQFSNSRSEMNVSTLELGDSALYLCASSFAGQETQYFGPGTRLLVL.